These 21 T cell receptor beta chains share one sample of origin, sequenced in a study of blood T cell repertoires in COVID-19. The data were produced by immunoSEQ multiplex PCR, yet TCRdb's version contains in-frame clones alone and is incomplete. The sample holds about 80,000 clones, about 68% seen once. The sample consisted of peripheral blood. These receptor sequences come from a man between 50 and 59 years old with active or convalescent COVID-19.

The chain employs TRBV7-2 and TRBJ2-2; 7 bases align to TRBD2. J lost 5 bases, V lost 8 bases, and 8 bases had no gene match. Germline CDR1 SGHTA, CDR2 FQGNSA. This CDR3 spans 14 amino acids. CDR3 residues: CASRPGGRTGELFF. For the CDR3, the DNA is TGTGCCAGCCGACCGGGGGGTAGGACCGGGGAGCTGTTTTTT.

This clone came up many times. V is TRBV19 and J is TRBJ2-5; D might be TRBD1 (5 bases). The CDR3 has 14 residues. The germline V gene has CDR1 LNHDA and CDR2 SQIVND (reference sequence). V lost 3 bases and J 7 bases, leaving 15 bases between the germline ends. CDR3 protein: CASSIDSSLGTQYF. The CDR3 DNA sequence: TGTGCCAGTAGTATTGACAGTAGTTTGGGGACCCAGTACTTC.

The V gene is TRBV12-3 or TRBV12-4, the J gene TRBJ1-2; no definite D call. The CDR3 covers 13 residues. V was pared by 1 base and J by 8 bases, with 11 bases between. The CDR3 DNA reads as TGTGCCAGCAGTTTAGGGGCGCGCGGGGGCTACACCTTC. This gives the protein CASSLGARGGYTF.

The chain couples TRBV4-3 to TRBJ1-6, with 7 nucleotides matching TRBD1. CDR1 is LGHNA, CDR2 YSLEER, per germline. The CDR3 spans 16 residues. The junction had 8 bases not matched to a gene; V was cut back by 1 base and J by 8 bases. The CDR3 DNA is TGCGCCAGCAGCCAAGTTCCCGGGACAGAGGATTCACCCCTCCACTTT. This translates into CASSQVPGTEDSPLHF.

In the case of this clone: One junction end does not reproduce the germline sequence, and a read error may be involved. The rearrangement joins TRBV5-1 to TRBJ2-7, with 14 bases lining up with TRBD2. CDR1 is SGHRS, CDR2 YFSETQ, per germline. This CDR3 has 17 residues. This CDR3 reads CASILGTSGGPQGEQYF. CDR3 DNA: TGCGCCAGCATCTTGGGGACTAGCGGGGGACCTCAGGGGGAGCAGTACTTC.

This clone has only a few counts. DNA for the CDR3: TGTGCCACCAGCAGAGACCGGAACACTGAAGCTTTCTTT. Amino acid sequence: CATSRDRNTEAFF. The chain combines TRBV15 with TRBJ1-1; D is ambiguous. V was shortened by 0 bases and J by 1 base, with 3 bases between the two germline ends. The CDR3 contains 13 residues. Per the germline V gene, CDR1 is LNHNV and CDR2 is YYDKDF (reference sequence).

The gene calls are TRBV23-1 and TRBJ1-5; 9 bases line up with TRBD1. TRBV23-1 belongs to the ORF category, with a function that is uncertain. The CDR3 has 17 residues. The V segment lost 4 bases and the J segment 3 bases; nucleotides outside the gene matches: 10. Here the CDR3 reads CASSPPGTGKDNQPQHF. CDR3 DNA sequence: TGCGCCAGCAGTCCACCAGGGACAGGGAAGGACAATCAGCCCCAGCATTTT.

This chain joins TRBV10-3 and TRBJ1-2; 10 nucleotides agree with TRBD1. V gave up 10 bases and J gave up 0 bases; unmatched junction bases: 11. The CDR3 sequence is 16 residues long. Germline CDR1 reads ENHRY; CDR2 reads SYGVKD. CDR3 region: CATRFTGTGANYGYTF. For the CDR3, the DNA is TGTGCCACCCGATTCACCGGGACAGGGGCTAACTATGGCTACACCTTC.

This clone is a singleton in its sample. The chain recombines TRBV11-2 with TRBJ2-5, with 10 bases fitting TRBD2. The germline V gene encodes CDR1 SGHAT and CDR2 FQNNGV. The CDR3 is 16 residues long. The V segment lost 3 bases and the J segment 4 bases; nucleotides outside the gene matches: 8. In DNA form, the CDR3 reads TGTGCCAGCAGCTTCGTGAGCGGGGGGGCAGGAGAGACCCAGTACTTC. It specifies CASSFVSGGAGETQYF. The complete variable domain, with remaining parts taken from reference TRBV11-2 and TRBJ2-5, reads EAGVAQSPRYKIIEKRQSVAFWCNPISGHATLYWYQQILGQGPKLLIQFQNNGVVDDSQLPKDRFSAERLKGVDSTLKIQPAKLEDSAVYLCASSFVSGGAGETQYFGPGTRLLVL.

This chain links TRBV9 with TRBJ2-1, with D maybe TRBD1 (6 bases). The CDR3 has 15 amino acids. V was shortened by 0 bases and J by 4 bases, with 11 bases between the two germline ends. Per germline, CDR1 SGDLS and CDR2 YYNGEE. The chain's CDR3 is CASSVGSGEYNEQFF. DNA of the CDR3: TGTGCCAGCAGCGTAGGGTCAGGGGAATACAATGAGCAGTTCTTC.

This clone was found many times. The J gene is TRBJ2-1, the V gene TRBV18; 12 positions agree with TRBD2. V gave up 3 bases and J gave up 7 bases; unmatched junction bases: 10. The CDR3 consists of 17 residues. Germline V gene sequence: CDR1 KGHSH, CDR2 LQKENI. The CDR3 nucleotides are TGTGCCAGCTCACCGCCCGGACTAGCGGGGCTATGGAATGAGCAGTTCTTC. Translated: CASSPPGLAGLWNEQFF.

In DNA, the CDR3 is TGTGCTAGTGGTTTTCCACCTCCGACAGGGGACAAAAACATTCAGTACTTC. This codes for CASGFPPPTGDKNIQYF. V and J are TRBV12-5 and TRBJ2-4; 8 bases map to TRBD1. The J segment lost 3 bases and the V segment lost 3 bases, leaving 10 bases of the junction unmatched. The CDR3 has 17 amino acids. Germline V CDR1 and CDR2: LGHNT, FRNRAP.

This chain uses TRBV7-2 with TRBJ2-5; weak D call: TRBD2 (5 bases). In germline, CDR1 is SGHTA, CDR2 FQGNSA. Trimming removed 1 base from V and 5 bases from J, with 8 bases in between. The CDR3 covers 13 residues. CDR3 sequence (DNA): TGTGCCAGCAGCTTAGGTTGGGAGGAGACCCAGTACTTC. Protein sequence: CASSLGWEETQYF.

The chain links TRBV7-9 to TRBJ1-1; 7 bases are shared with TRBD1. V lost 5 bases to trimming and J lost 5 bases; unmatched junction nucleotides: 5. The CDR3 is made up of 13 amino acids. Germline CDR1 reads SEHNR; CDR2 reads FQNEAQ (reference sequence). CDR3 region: CASSLQGVTEAFF. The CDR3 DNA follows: TGTGCCAGCAGCCTGCAGGGGGTGACTGAAGCTTTCTTT.

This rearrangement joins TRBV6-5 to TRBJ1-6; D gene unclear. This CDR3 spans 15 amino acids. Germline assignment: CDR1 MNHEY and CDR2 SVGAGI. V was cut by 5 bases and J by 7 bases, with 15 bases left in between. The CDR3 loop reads CASSLETGFNSPLHF. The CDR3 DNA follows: TGTGCCAGCAGTCTAGAGACGGGATTCAATTCACCCCTCCACTTT.

CDR3 sequence reads: CASSQGAGMPDTQYF. The CDR3 DNA follows: TGCGCCAGCAGCCAAGGGGCGGGGATGCCAGATACGCAGTATTTT. V usage is TRBV4-1 and J usage is TRBJ2-3; D possibly corresponds to TRBD2 (6 bases). V lost 1 base to trimming and J lost 4 bases, with 12 bases between them. From germline, CDR1 is MGHRA and CDR2 YSYEKL. The CDR3 covers 15 residues.

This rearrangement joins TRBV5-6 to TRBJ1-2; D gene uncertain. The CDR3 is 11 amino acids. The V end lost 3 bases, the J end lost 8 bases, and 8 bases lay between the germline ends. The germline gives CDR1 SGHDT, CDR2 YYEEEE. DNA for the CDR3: TGTGCCAGCAGCTCCCACGGGGGCTACACCTTC. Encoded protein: CASSSHGGYTF. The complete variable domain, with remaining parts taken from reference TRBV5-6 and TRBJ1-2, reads DAGVTQSPTHLIKTRGQQVTLRCSPKSGHDTVSWYQQALGQGPQFIFQYYEEEERQRGNFPDRFSGHQFPNYSSELNVNALLLGDSALYLCASSSHGGYTFGSGTRLTVV.

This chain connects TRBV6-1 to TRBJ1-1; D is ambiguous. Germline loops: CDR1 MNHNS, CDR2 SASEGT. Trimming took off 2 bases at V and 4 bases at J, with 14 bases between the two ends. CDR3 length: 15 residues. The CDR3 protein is CASSEFSGWATEAFF. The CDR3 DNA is TGTGCCAGCAGTGAATTTTCCGGCTGGGCCACTGAAGCTTTCTTT.

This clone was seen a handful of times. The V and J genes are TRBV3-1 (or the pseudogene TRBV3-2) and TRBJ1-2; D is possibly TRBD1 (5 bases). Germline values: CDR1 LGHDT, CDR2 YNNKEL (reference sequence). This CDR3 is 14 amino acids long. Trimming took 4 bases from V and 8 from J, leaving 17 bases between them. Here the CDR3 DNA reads TGTGCCAGCAGCCCCGGGGAGGGGAAAAGAGGCTACACCTTC. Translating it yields CASSPGEGKRGYTF.

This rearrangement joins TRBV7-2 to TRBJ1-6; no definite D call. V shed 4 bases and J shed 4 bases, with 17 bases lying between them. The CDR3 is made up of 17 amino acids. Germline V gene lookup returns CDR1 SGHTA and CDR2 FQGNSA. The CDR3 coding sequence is TGTGCCAGCAGCTCCCCCAGTGAGGAGGGATATAATTCACCCCTCCACTTT. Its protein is CASSSPSEEGYNSPLHF. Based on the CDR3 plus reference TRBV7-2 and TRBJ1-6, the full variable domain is GAGVSQSPSNKVTEKGKDVELRCDPISGHTALYWYRQSLGQGLEFLIYFQGNSAPDKSGLPSDRFSAERTGGSVSTLTIQRTQQEDSAVYLCASSSPSEEGYNSPLHFGNGTRLTVT.

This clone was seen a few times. The CDR3 region has the DNA TGTGCCAGCAGGCTAGACGGAAACTATGGCTACACCTTC. It encodes CASRLDGNYGYTF. The J gene is TRBJ1-2, the V gene TRBV12-3 or TRBV12-4; D not certain. The V and J ends lost 6 bases and 2 bases respectively, with 10 bases between them. This CDR3 is built from 13 residues.